The rows below give T cell receptor beta chains drawn from one sample of a study of T cell responses to AZD1222 COVID-19 vaccine. Libraries were prepared by immunoSEQ multiplex PCR; TCRdb keeps only in-frame clonotypes and omits some of them. The table shows around 200,000 clones, with around nine tenths occurring only once. This sample comprised peripheral blood, obtained on day 0 of AZD1222 vaccination. These receptors were collected from an adult in good health. CDR3s include the opening cysteine and the closing phenylalanine or tryptophan. The D gene is left open where the match is weak. Some rows mark clone size as missing; the rest say once, few, many or name a class of expanded clone.

15,.,.,TRBJ2-1,TRBV7-9,CASSFYGGSYNEQFF,TGTGCCAGCAGCTTTTACGGGGGATCCTACAATGAGCAGTTCTTC
15,.,.,TRBJ2-1,TRBV6-6,CASSYKGGPEDEQFF,TGTGCCAGCAGTTACAAGGGGGGGCCTGAGGATGAGCAGTTCTTC
14,.,few,TRBJ2-2,TRBV24-1,CATSDANNTGELFF,TGTGCCACCAGTGATGCGAATAACACCGGGGAGCTGTTTTTT
15,.,.,TRBJ2-7,TRBV5-1,CASSFIGGLFQEQYF,TGCGCCAGCAGCTTTATCGGGGGCTTGTTCCAAGAGCAGTACTTC
16,TRBD1,.,TRBJ2-1,TRBV7-6,CASSATRTGAYNEQFF,TGTGCCAGCAGCGCGACAAGGACAGGAGCTTACAATGAGCAGTTCTTC
14,TRBD1,.,TRBJ2-1,TRBV9,CASSVAQGVWEQFF,TGTGCCAGCAGCGTAGCACAGGGGGTATGGGAGCAGTTCTTC
16,TRBD1,.,TRBJ1-1,TRBV4-1,CASSPRTGGVWSEAFF,TGCGCCAGCAGCCCTCGGACAGGGGGCGTTTGGTCTGAAGCTTTCTTT
14,TRBD2,.,TRBJ2-7,TRBV20-1,CSASPAGVQDEQYF,TGCAGTGCTAGTCCAGCGGGGGTCCAAGACGAGCAGTACTTC
13,.,.,TRBJ2-7,TRBV27,CASSWAKLGEQYF,TGTGCCAGCAGTTGGGCAAAGTTGGGCGAGCAGTACTTC
17,.,.,TRBJ2-7,TRBV6-2/TRBV6-3,CASSYPDYTSPTYEQYF,TGTGCCAGCAGTTATCCCGACTATACTAGCCCAACCTACGAGCAGTACTTC
12,.,few,TRBJ2-1,TRBV12-3/TRBV12-4,CASSFSRNEQFF,TGTGCCAGCAGTTTCAGCCGTAATGAGCAGTTCTTC
16,.,.,TRBJ2-7,TRBV19,CASTSGRGGSVYEQYF,TGTGCCAGTACATCCGGGCGGGGAGGATCTGTATACGAGCAGTACTTC
11,.,.,TRBJ2-7,TRBV21-1,CASSEAYEQYF,TGTGCCAGCAGCGAGGCCTACGAGCAGTACTTC
14,.,.,TRBJ1-6,TRBV14,CASSQALGNSPLHF,TGTGCCAGCAGCCAAGCTTTGGGGAATTCACCCCTCCACTTT
14,TRBD1,.,TRBJ1-2,TRBV6-5,CASSYSDRANGYTF,TGTGCCAGCAGTTACTCCGACAGGGCGAATGGCTACACCTTC
16,.,.,TRBJ2-5,TRBV7-3,CASSPTLGTSFETQYF,TGTGCCAGCAGCCCGACCCTTGGTACTAGCTTTGAGACCCAGTACTTC
13,.,.,TRBJ1-3,TRBV29-1,CSVHPGRGNTIYF,TGCAGCGTGCACCCTGGGCGTGGAAACACCATATATTTT